A single sample gave rise to the 15 T cell receptor beta chains below, sequenced in a study of vaccination effects on CD4 cells after COVID-19. Culturing for about 10 days preceded CD4+ T cell isolation. These receptors' targets are unknown. Sequenced by immunoSEQ multiplex PCR; TCRdb stores in-frame clones only, minus some. The repertoire includes 20,000 to 25,000 clones, around 70% of them detected once, and 11% sits in the top ten. Sequenced material: CD4+ T cells from PBMCs cultured without peptide, taken before COVID-19 vaccination. These receptors were collected from a human donor who received a COVID-19 vaccine.

The chain employs TRBV3-1 (or the pseudogene TRBV3-2) and TRBJ1-6; 9 bases are a match to TRBD1. V shed 3 bases and J 4 bases; nucleotides not matched to a gene: 16. This CDR3 has 20 amino acids. CDR1 LGHDT and CDR2 YNNKEL come from the germline V gene (reference sequence). The CDR3 sequence is CASSHESTVQGALYNSPLHF. The CDR3 nucleotides read TGTGCCAGCAGCCATGAATCTACTGTACAGGGGGCTTTATATAATTCACCCCTCCACTTT.

In its sample, this clone was seen a few times. The chain carries TRBV24-1 and TRBJ1-1; D gene unclear. The V and J ends lost 5 bases and 1 base respectively, with 7 bases between them. The CDR3 sequence is 13 residues long. Germline CDR1 is KGHDR and CDR2 is SFDVKD. CDR3 nucleotides: TGTGCCACCAGTGCTGGAAAGAACACTGAAGCTTTCTTT. Translated: CATSAGKNTEAFF.

The chain employs TRBV29-1 and TRBJ2-1; 12 bases fit TRBD2. The trim removed 6 bases at V and 9 bases at J, leaving 9 bases unmatched. The CDR3 spans 14 residues. In germline, CDR1 is SQVTM, CDR2 ANQGSEA. The CDR3 region has the DNA TGCAGCGTGCAACTAGCGGGAGGCGGTAGTGAGCAGTTCTTC. Amino acids: CSVQLAGGGSEQFF.

The J gene is TRBJ1-4, the V gene TRBV3-1 (or the pseudogene TRBV3-2); TRBD1 is a possible D gene (5 bases). Trimming shortened V by 3 bases and J by 4 bases, and 12 bases separated the two germline ends. The CDR3 length is 15 residues. Per the germline V gene, CDR1 is LGHDT and CDR2 is YNNKEL (reference sequence). The CDR3 here is CASSHGAAGNEKLFF. The CDR3 coding sequence is TGTGCCAGCAGCCACGGGGCTGCGGGTAATGAAAAACTGTTTTTT.

The genes are TRBV5-5 and TRBJ1-4; D is possibly TRBD1 (5 bases). The CDR3 is made up of 14 amino acids. The V gene's germline CDR1 is SGHKS and CDR2 YYEKEE (reference sequence). V shed 6 bases and J shed 2 bases, with 11 bases lying between them. CDR3 nucleotides: TGTGCCAGCAACCAGGGAGCGACTAATGAAAAACTGTTTTTT. Translating gives CASNQGATNEKLFF.

The CDR3 reads CASSPGGWGTEAFF. CDR3 DNA sequence: TGTGCCAGCAGCCCCGGCGGGTGGGGGACTGAAGCTTTCTTT. The gene calls are TRBV3-1 (or the pseudogene TRBV3-2) and TRBJ1-1; tentative D call: TRBD1 (5 bases). Germline V gene sequence: CDR1 LGHDT, CDR2 YNNKEL (reference sequence). The CDR3 runs 14 residues. Trimming pared 4 bases from V and 5 bases from J, leaving 14 bases between.

The genes are TRBV7-2 and TRBJ2-1; TRBD2 matches 12 bases. Germline values: CDR1 SGHTA, CDR2 FQGNSA. The CDR3 sequence is 16 residues long. The trim removed 5 bases at V and 3 bases at J, leaving 5 bases unmatched. CDR3 nucleotide sequence: TGTGCCAGCAGCCCGATACTAGCGGGGGGCTACAATGAGCAGTTCTTC. Translation: CASSPILAGGYNEQFF.

V and J are TRBV6-5 and TRBJ1-5; D may be TRBD1 (5 bases). The CDR3 sequence is 12 residues long. Trimming stripped 5 bases from V and 4 bases from J, with 6 bases between. Germline assignment: CDR1 MNHEY and CDR2 SVGAGI. The CDR3 is CASSQGNQPQHF. CDR3 bases: TGTGCCAGCAGTCAGGGAAATCAGCCCCAGCATTTT.

To note about this clone: This CDR3 is also generated by other DNA sequences in the sample. The chain combines TRBV28 with TRBJ2-7, with D maybe TRBD1 (5 bases). Germline lookup yields CDR1 MDHEN and CDR2 SYDVKM. This CDR3 is built from 13 residues. V lost 3 bases, J lost 4 bases, and 10 bases lay in between. The CDR3 nucleotides are TGTGCCAGCAGTTTCAGGGTGTCGTACGAGCAGTACTTC. Translation: CASSFRVSYEQYF.

V usage is TRBV5-1 and J usage is TRBJ2-1; a possible D gene is TRBD1 (5 bases). Trimming stripped 0 bases from V and 6 bases from J, with 10 bases between. Germline V gene data show CDR1 as SGHRS and CDR2 as YFSETQ. The CDR3 is 14 amino acids. The CDR3 sequence is CASSLETRVNEQFF. The DNA for the CDR3 is TGCGCCAGCAGCTTGGAAACCAGGGTCAATGAGCAGTTCTTC.

This clone was recorded only once. V usage is TRBV6-2 or TRBV6-3 and J usage is TRBJ2-3; D is perhaps TRBD2 (5 bases). There are 13 residues in the CDR3. Per germline, CDR1 MNHEY and CDR2 SVGEGT. The V end was cut by 3 bases, the J end by 11 bases, with 15 bases between. DNA for the CDR3: TGTGCCAGCAGTTATCGTGGGAGCCGGTGGCAGTATTTT. This codes for CASSYRGSRWQYF.

This clone was recorded once. The CDR3 region has the DNA TGCGCCAGCAGCCATGGACCGATCTCTGGAAACACCATATATTTT. Its translation: CASSHGPISGNTIYF. The chain carries TRBV4-1 and TRBJ1-3; no definite D call. Trimming cost V 3 bases and J 0 bases, with 9 bases left between them. Germline values: CDR1 MGHRA, CDR2 YSYEKL. This CDR3 has 15 amino acids.

The CDR3 region is CASSSMDSVNYGYTF. CDR3 in DNA: TGTGCCAGCAGCTCCATGGACAGTGTTAACTATGGCTACACCTTC. V usage is TRBV21-1 and J usage is TRBJ1-2; no check of the table's D call, TRBD1, against the DNA was made. TRBV21-1 is a recognized pseudogene. The length of the CDR3 is 15 residues.

This chain links TRBV6-5 with TRBJ2-3; D possibly corresponds to TRBD2 (6 bases). The V gene's germline CDR1 is MNHEY and CDR2 SVGAGI. V lost 6 bases to trimming and J lost 0 bases, with 13 bases between them. CDR3 length: 15 amino acids. The DNA for the CDR3 is TGTGCCAGCAGGGCCGGGACTGCTAGCACAGATACGCAGTATTTT. Its protein is CASRAGTASTDTQYF.

The chain recombines TRBV19 with TRBJ2-1; no firm D call. Germline V lookup: CDR1 LNHDA, CDR2 SQIVND (reference sequence). The CDR3 spans 11 residues. V was pared by 5 bases and J by 9 bases, with 8 bases between. The CDR3 coding sequence is TGTGCCAGTAGTGGTAGGGTTGAGCAGTTCTTC. Its translation: CASSGRVEQFF.